This TCR beta chain was documented in a study of blood T cell repertoires in COVID-19. Per the study methods: Reference gene primers were amplified, and this amplification served to estimate nucleated cell counts. The data were produced by immunoSEQ multiplex PCR, yet TCRdb's version contains in-frame clones alone and is incomplete. D and trimming come from the DNA, and the V and J calls and clone size come from that table. The profile shows roughly 140,000 clones, 81% of them singletons. Material for sequencing was peripheral blood. The receptor was derived from a human donor in a cohort sampled during active COVID-19.

In nucleotides, the CDR3 is TGTGCCAGCAGCCTCAATGGCGGGAGGTCAGATACGCAGTATTTT. Translating gives CASSLNGGRSDTQYF. The chain uses TRBV11-2 and TRBJ2-3, with 8 bases aligning to TRBD2. CDR1 is SGHAT and CDR2 is FQNNGV in the germline V gene. CDR3 length equals 15 residues. After removal of 5 bases from V and 4 bases from J, the junction contained 8 bases not matched to a gene.